Given below is one TCR beta chain in context. No antigen is known for it. Per-base quality was not reported, and no clone a single base away is much larger than it. This entry comes from a study of T cell clonotyping in hematopoietic cell transplantation (dated by TCRdb to the early 2020s). In terms of the full investigation: A total of 135 blood samples were collected in the study from some 37 consecutive transplant recipients and their related donors. Recruitment of patients was conducted between 2015 and early 2017, and follow-up was continued until September 2020 or death. Overall study results and their limits: Inverse Simpson Index values from donors and from recipients before transplant predicted broader TCR repertoire diversity after transplant. The sample size was limited and the cells went unsorted, which meant the CD4 and CD8 repertoire contributions could not be told apart. After transplant, TCR diversity in recipients dropped, and pathologically expanded clonotypes increased progressively from day 30 to day 180. Recipient repertoires showed only a small fraction of overlap with donor repertoires, and over 97% appeared de novo at the given depth.

What this sample's time point label stands for: 180 days after allo-HCT. Blood from recipients was drawn roughly 28 days before transplant, then again at days 30, 100 and 180 after transplant. Using Nuclei Lysis Solution, genomic DNA was extracted from unfractionated peripheral blood mononuclear cells that were either fresh or cryopreserved. The immunoSEQ assay, a bias-controlled multiplex PCR using V- and J-specific primers, was used to amplify TCR beta CDR3 regions from genomic DNA. A proprietary barcode and Illumina adapter sequences were added to the CDR3 amplicons in a second PCR step. An Illumina MiSeq instrument was used to sequence the CDR3 libraries. In the paper's pipeline: Export and quality control were done with immunoSEQ Analyzer 3.0, while downstream analyses used R Bioconductor and Immunarch. Only productive rearrangements within the normalized downsampled data set were used in the calculation of repertoire metrics. In the normalized cohort, clonotypes with more than 5 templates were defined as pathologically expanded. Repertoire diversity was measured with the Inverse Simpson Index. The non-normalized data set was used for CMV-specificity analyses so that all clonotypes could be captured. Drawn from immuneACCESS, this table holds only the in-frame rearrangements with V and J called that TCRdb kept. Clones are partly lost; checked studies trace under half to an unresolved V gene and leave the rest unexplained. Clonal size and the V and J genes are those of that table, whereas D and trimming came from the DNA. The sample table shows around 9,100 clones, and about 80% are seen once. Around 15% of the sample is taken by the ten largest.

V was cut back by 6 bases and J by 6 bases, leaving a gap of 12 bases between them. Taken from the germline V gene (reference sequence), the CDR1 and CDR2 loops are DFQATT and SNEGSKA. The CDR3 contains 11 residues, cysteine and phenylalanine counted. Only CDR3 DNA remains: 33 bases, in frame from the first base. Sample: PBMCs, taken 180 days after allogeneic stem cell transplant. The origin of this receptor is a male patient between 35 and 55 years old who had an allogeneic stem cell transplant from a related donor, so the T cells may come from the graft donor. Some clones in this sample may be carry-over from other donors' samples. Here the chain combines TRBV20-1 and TRBJ2-7; no D gene can be assigned with confidence. The nucleotide sequence is TGCAGTGCGTTTCCTGGATTCGAGCAGTACTTC. Protein translation: CSAFPGFEQYF.